The 15 T cell receptor beta chains in this list originate from one sample, sequenced in a study of Ad26.COV2.S vaccination and SARS-CoV-2 variants. Treatment: some 20 received Ad26.COV2.S at low or high dose, single or two shots; about 5 received placebo; per-sample allocation not given. After the first vaccine or placebo injection, samples were drawn on day 63. Assay used: immunoSEQ multiplex PCR; TCRdb lists only in-frame clones, some missing. The sample consists of about 330,000 clones, roughly 88% of them appearing once. The sample was peripheral blood, taken in a trial of Ad26.COV2.S vaccine versus placebo. These receptors came from a person between 18 and 65 years old who received the Ad26.COV2.S COVID-19 vaccine or a placebo.

The chain recombines TRBV7-2 with TRBJ2-1; weak D call: TRBD1 (6 bases). The V gene lost 0 bases and the J gene lost 7 bases, with 10 bases spanning the gap. The germline CDR1 and CDR2 sequences are SGHTA and FQGNSA. The CDR3 spans 14 residues. CDR3: CASSLAWTANEQFF. The CDR3 coding sequence is TGTGCCAGCAGCTTAGCGTGGACAGCAAATGAGCAGTTCTTC.

This clone was observed once. CDR3 region: CASSPTGQWGSPLHF. CDR3 nucleotide sequence: TGTGCCAGCAGTCCGACAGGGCAATGGGGTTCACCCCTCCACTTT. The chain joins TRBV27 to TRBJ1-6; 7 bases map to TRBD1. Trimming cost V 5 bases and J 9 bases; bases outside gene matches: 10. Per germline, CDR1 MNHEY and CDR2 SMNVEV (reference sequence). The CDR3 spans 15 residues.

The chain combines TRBV14 with TRBJ1-1; D gene unclear. The CDR3 consists of 15 residues. V was cut by 2 bases and J by 5 bases, with 15 bases left in between. Germline CDR1 is SGHDN and CDR2 is FVKESK. CDR3 sequence (DNA): TGTGCCAGCAGCCAACCAGGCCGAACGGGAACTGAAGCTTTCTTT. This encodes CASSQPGRTGTEAFF.

The count of this clone is one. The J gene is TRBJ2-3, the V gene TRBV7-8, with D possibly called TRBD1 or TRBD2 (5 bases each). Germline values: CDR1 SGHVS, CDR2 FQNEAQ. The CDR3 sequence is 15 residues long. With 0 bases removed from V and 5 bases from J, the gap between germline ends came to 12 bases. CDR3 sequence: CASSLAGESGDTQYF. CDR3 nucleotides: TGTGCCAGCAGCTTAGCGGGGGAGTCTGGAGATACGCAGTATTTT.

V usage is TRBV27 and J usage is TRBJ2-3, with no clear D. There are 16 residues in the CDR3. Trimming removed 7 bases at V and 2 bases at J, with 19 bases between. CDR1 MNHEY and CDR2 SMNVEV come from the germline V gene (reference sequence). CDR3 amino acids: CASIRTASDLTDTQYF. In nucleotides, the CDR3 is TGTGCCAGCATAAGGACGGCCTCGGATCTCACAGATACGCAGTATTTT.

The chain combines TRBV19 with TRBJ2-5, with D perhaps TRBD1 (6 bases). Germline assignment: CDR1 LNHDA and CDR2 SQIVND (reference sequence). The CDR3 spans 14 residues. The germline V and J ends were trimmed by 0 bases and 3 bases, with 8 bases remaining between them. This chain's CDR3 is CASSIDRGKETQYF. The CDR3 DNA follows: TGTGCCAGTAGTATAGACAGGGGAAAAGAGACCCAGTACTTC.

J is TRBJ2-3 and V is TRBV2; no clear D gene. This CDR3 is 14 amino acids long. CDR1 and CDR2 (germline): SNHLY, FYNNEI. With 3 bases removed from V and 2 bases from J, the gap between germline ends came to 9 bases. The CDR3 reads CASSDQGYTDTQYF. The CDR3 DNA follows: TGTGCCAGCAGTGACCAAGGATACACAGATACGCAGTATTTT. The full variable domain, in which reference TRBV2 and TRBJ2-3 provide the parts outside the CDR3, is EPEVTQTPSHQVTQMGQEVILRCVPISNHLYFYWYRQILGQKVEFLVSFYNNEISEKSEIFDDQFSVERPDGSNFTLKIRSTKLEDSAMYFCASSDQGYTDTQYFGPGTRLTVL.

The rearrangement uses TRBV12-3 or TRBV12-4 and TRBJ1-1; 8 nucleotides align to TRBD1. The CDR3 is made up of 12 amino acids. The V segment lost 8 bases and the J segment 8 bases; nucleotides outside the gene matches: 7. CDR3 sequence reads: CASLQGAREAFF. CDR3 bases: TGTGCCAGCTTGCAGGGGGCGCGGGAAGCTTTCTTT.

This sequence joins TRBV4-1 and TRBJ1-2; 7 bases fit TRBD1. Germline CDR1 and CDR2: MGHRA and YSYEKL. The V and J ends lost 2 bases and 6 bases, in that order; junction bases with no gene match: 6. The CDR3 length is 14 residues. CDR3 nucleotides: TGCGCCAGCAGCCAACAGACAGGGATCGATGGCTACACCTTC. Protein sequence: CASSQQTGIDGYTF.

This chain joins TRBV6-5 and TRBJ2-7; D possibly matches TRBD1 or TRBD2 (6 bases each). The CDR3 is 15 residues long. The germline gives CDR1 MNHEY, CDR2 SVGAGI. V was clipped by 7 bases and J by 0 bases, with 16 bases between them. The CDR3 bases are TGTGCCAGCAAAAGGGGGGCAGGGGCCTCCTACGAGCAGTACTTC. This encodes CASKRGAGASYEQYF.

The rearrangement uses TRBV13 and TRBJ1-1; a possible D gene is TRBD1 (5 bases). Trimming took 5 bases from V and 5 from J, leaving 9 bases between them. CDR3 length: 12 amino acids. Germline lookup yields CDR1 PRHDT and CDR2 FYEKMQ (reference sequence). The CDR3: CASSPGNTEAFF. CDR3 nucleotides: TGTGCCAGCAGCCCAGGGAATACTGAAGCTTTCTTT.

The J gene is TRBJ1-6, the V gene TRBV10-3; D is undetermined. The CDR3 is made up of 13 amino acids. The V gene's germline CDR1 is ENHRY and CDR2 SYGVKD. V lost 10 bases and J lost 14, with 21 bases in between. CDR3 amino acids: CATKSRPVESLHF. The CDR3 DNA follows: TGTGCCACGAAATCTCGCCCCGTTGAGTCCCTCCACTTT.

This clone has at least ten counts. This rearrangement joins TRBV6-4 to TRBJ2-3; D tentatively fits TRBD1 or TRBD2 (5 bases each). The CDR3 totals 14 residues. Trimming removed 5 bases from V and 4 bases from J, with 13 bases in between. The germline V gene has CDR1 MRHNA and CDR2 SNTAGT. The DNA of the CDR3 is TGTGCCAGCAGTAGGTCACAGGAGGCAGATACGCAGTATTTT. Its protein product is CASSRSQEADTQYF.

J is TRBJ2-5 and V is TRBV27, with no clear D. Trimming pared 0 bases from V and 4 bases from J, leaving 6 bases between. This CDR3 has 13 amino acids. Germline values: CDR1 MNHEY, CDR2 SMNVEV (reference sequence). The CDR3 DNA is TGTGCCAGCAGTTTATCGAGACGAGAGACCCAGTACTTC. Its translation: CASSLSRRETQYF.

This clone was found a few times. The rearrangement links TRBV14 to TRBJ2-4; D might be TRBD1 (6 bases). The length of the CDR3 is 12 residues. V was clipped by 1 base and J by 9 bases, with 7 bases between them. Germline values: CDR1 SGHDN, CDR2 FVKESK. CDR3 residues: CASSQGTAIQYF. In nucleotides, the CDR3 is TGTGCCAGCAGCCAAGGGACAGCCATTCAGTACTTC.